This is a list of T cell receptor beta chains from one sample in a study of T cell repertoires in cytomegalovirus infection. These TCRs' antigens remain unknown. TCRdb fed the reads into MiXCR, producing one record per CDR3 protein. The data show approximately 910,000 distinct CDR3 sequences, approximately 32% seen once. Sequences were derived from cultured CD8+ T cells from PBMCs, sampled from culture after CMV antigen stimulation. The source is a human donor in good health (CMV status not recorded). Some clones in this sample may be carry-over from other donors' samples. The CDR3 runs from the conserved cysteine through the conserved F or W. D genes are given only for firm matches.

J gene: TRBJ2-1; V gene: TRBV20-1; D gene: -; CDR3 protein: CSARDHKGVTNEQFF
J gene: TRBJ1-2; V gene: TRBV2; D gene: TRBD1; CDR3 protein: CASRTGTAADYGYTF
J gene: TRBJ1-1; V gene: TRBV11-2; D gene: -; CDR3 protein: CASRARNTEAFF
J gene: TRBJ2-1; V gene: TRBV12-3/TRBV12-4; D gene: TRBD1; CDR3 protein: CASTDYRGAGYEQFF
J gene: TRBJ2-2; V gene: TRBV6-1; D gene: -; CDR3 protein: CASSELGVGTGELFF
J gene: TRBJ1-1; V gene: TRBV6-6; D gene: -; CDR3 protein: CANRQEGTEAFF
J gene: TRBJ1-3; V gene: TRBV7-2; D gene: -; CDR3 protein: CASSSREGSSGNTIYF
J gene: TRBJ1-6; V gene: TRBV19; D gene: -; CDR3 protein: CASSPLGGTNSPLHF
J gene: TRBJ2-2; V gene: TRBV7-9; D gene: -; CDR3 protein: CASSFLGDDGELFF
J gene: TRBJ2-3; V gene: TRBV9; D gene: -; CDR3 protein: CASSVGDFDTQYF
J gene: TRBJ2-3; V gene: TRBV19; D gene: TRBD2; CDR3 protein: CATSGTSGYTDTQYF
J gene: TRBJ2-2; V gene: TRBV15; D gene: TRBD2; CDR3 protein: CVTSRDREAELTGGPDTGELFF
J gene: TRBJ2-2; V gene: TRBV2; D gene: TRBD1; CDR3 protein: CASSWQGAPNTGELFF
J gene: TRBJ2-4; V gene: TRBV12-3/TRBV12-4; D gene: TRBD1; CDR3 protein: CASSPLGRDRQGVNIQYF
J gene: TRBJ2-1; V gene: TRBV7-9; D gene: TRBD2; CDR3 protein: CASSSPLAGGNEQFF
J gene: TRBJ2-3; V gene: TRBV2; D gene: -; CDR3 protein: CASSEEGRTDTQYF
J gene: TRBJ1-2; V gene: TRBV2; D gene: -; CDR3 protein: CASDAALGYTF
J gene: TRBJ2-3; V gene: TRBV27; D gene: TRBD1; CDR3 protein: CASSFRGRQADTQYF
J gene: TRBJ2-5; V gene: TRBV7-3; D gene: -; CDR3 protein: CANSLTGRGGQETQYF
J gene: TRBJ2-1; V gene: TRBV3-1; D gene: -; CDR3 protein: CASNTIGETASYNEQFF
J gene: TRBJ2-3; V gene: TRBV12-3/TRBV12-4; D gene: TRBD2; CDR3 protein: CANSFITERTSGSTDTQYF
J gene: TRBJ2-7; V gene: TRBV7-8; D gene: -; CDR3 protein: CASSLHLTGYEQYF
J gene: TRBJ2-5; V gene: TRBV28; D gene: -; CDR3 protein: CASSFGQLNQETQYF
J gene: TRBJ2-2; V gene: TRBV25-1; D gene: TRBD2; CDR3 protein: CASSGPGLASNTGELFF
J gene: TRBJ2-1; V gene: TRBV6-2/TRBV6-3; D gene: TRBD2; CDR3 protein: CASSYWGTSGGADYNEQFF
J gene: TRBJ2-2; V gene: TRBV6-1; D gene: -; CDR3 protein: CASKEGTGELFF
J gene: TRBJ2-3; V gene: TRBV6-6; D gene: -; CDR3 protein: CASWGTDTQYF
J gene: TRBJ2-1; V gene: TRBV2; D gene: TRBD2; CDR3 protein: CASSSGGPGIEQFF
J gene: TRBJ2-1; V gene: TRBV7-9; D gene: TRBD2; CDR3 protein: CASSRDAGDSYNEQFF
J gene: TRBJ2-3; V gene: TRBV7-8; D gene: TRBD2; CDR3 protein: CASSFEAGASTDTQYF
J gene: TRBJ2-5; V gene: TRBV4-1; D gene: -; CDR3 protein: CASSPTGTEQETQYF
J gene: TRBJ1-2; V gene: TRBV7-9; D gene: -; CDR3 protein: CASSPLGPTPEDYGYTF
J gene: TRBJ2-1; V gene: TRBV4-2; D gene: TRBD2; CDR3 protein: CASSQVKTRGSNEQFF
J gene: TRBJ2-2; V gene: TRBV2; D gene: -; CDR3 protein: CASSDVAVNTGELFF
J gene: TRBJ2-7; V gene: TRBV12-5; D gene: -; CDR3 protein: CASGLMGELYEQYF
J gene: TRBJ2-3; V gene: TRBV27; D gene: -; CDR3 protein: CASSPGSYGTDTQYF
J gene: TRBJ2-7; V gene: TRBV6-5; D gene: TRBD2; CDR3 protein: CASSLASGGYHEQYF
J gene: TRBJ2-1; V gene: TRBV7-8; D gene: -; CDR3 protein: CASSLAADNEQFF
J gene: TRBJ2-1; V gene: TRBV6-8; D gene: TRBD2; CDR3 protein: CASSSIGLADNEQFF
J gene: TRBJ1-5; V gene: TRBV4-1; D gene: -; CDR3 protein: CASSPYQGGGNSNQPQHF
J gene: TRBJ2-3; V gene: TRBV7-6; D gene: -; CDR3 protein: CASSSNRGDTQYF
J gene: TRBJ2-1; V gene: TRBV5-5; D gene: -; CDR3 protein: CASTPEGNEQFF
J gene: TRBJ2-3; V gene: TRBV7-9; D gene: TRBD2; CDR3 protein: CASGSFSGWEDTQYF
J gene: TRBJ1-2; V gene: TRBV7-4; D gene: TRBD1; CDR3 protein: CASSLPGQGTYGYTF
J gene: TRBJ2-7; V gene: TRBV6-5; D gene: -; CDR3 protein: CASSYSSGHEQYF
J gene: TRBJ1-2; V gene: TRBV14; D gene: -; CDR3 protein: CASSQFTSTYGYTF
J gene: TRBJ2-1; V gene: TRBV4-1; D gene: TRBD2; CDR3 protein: CASSQVLAGDNEQFF
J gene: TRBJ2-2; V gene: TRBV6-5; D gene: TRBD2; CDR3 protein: CATSTAGGLPGELFF
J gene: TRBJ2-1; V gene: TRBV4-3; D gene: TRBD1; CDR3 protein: CASSLTGVSEQFF
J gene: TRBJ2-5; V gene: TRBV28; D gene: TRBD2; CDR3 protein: CASSFPEAGTSGQETQYF
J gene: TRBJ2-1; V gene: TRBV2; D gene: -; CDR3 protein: CASSEDLNSYNEQFF
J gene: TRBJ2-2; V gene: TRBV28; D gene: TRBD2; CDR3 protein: CASRPAGMGGELFF
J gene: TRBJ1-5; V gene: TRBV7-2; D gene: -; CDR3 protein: CASSLELDLLPQHF
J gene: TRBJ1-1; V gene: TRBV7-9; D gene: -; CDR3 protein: CASSPGLEAFF
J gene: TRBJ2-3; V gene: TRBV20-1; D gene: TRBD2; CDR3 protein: CSAQGTSGGSTDTQYF
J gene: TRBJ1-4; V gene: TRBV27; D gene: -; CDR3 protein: CASSLGQGVGASNEKLFF
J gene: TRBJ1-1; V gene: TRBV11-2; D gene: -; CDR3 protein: CASSPSAQDAFF
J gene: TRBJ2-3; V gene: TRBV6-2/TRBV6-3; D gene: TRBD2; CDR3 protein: CASSYGLAGVPNTDTQYF
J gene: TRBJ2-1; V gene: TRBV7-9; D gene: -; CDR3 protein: CASSFGGGEQFF